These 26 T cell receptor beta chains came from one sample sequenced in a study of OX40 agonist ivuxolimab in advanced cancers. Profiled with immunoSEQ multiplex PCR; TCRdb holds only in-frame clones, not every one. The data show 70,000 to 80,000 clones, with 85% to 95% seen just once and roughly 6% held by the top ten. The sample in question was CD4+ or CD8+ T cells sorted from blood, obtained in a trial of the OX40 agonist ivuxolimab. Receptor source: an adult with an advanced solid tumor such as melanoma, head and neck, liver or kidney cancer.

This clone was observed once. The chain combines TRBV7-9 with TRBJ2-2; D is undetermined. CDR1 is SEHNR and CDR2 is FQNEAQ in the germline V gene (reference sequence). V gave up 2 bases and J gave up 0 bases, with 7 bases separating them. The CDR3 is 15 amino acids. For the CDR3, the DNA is TGTGCCAGCAGCTTATTTCCAGCGAACACCGGGGAGCTGTTTTTT. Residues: CASSLFPANTGELFF.

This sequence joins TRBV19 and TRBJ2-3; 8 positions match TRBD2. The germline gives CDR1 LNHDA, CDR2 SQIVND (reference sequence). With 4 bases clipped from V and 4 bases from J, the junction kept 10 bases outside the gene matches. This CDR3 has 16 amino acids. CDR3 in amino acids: CASSTGLGGEPDTQYF. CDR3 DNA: TGTGCCAGTAGTACGGGACTAGGAGGGGAGCCAGATACGCAGTATTTT.

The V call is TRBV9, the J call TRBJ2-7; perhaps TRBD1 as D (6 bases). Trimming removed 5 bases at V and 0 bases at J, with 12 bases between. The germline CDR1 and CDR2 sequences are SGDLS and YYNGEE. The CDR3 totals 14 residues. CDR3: CASSPGHLSYEQYF. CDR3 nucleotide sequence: TGTGCCAGCAGTCCGGGACACCTCTCCTACGAGCAGTACTTC.

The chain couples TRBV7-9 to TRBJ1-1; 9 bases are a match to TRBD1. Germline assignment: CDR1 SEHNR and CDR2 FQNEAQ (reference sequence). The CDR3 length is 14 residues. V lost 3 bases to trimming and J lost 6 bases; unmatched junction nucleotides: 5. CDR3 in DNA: TGTGCCAGCAGCTTGGGACAGGGTTGGTCTGAAGCTTTCTTT. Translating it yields CASSLGQGWSEAFF.

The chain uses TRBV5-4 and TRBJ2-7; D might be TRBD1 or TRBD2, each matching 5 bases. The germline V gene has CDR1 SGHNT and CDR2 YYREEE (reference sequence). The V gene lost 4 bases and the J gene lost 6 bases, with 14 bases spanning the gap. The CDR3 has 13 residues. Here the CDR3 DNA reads TGTGCCAGCAGCCCCAGGGAGCGAGGCGAGCAGTACTTC. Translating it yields CASSPRERGEQYF.

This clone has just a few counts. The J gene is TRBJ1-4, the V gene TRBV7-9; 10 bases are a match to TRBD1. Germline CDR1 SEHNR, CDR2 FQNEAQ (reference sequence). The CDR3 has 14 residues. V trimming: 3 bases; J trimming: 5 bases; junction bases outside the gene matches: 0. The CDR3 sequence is CASSLDRGNEKLFF. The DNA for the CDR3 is TGTGCCAGCAGCTTGGACAGGGGGAATGAAAAACTGTTTTTT.

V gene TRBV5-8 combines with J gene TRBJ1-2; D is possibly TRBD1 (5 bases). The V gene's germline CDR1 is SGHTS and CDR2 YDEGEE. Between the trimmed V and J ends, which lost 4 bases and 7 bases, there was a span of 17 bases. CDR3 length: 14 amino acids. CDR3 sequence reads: CASSPAGHVGGYTF. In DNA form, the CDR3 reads TGTGCCAGCAGCCCCGCCGGACATGTCGGTGGCTACACCTTC.

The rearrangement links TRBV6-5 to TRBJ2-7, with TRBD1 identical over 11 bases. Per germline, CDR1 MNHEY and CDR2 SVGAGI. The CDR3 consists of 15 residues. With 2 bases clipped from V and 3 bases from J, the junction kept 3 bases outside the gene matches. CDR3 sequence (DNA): TGTGCCAGCAGTTACGGACAGGGGGCAGGCTACGAGCAGTACTTC. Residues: CASSYGQGAGYEQYF.

CDR3 DNA: TGTGCCTGGAGTGCTATGTATGGAGAAATCTCCTACAATGAGCAGTTCTTC. Amino acids: CAWSAMYGEISYNEQFF. V gene TRBV30 combines with J gene TRBJ2-1, with D unresolved. The V and J ends lost 1 base and 0 bases respectively, with 16 bases between them. Looked up from germline, CDR1 is GTSNPN and CDR2 is SVGIG (reference sequence). There are 17 residues in the CDR3.

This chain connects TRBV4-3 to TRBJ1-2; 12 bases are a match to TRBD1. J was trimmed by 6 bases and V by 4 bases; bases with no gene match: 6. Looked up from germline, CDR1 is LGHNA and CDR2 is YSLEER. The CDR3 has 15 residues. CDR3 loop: CASSLGTGGDDGYTF. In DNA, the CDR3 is TGCGCCAGCAGCCTAGGGACAGGGGGCGATGATGGCTACACCTTC.

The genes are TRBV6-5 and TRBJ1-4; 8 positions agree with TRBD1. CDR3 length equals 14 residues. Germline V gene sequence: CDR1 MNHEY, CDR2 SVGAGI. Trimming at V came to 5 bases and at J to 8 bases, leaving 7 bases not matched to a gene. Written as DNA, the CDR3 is TGTGCCAGCAGTCCTCTTGACAGGGGCGAAAAACTGTTTTTT. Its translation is CASSPLDRGEKLFF.

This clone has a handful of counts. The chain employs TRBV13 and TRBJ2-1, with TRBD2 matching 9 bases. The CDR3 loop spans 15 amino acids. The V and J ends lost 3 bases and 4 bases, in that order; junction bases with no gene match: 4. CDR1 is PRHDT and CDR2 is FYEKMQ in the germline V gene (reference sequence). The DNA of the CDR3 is TGTGCCAGCAGCTTTAGCGGGAGAGGGTACAATGAGCAGTTCTTC. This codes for CASSFSGRGYNEQFF.

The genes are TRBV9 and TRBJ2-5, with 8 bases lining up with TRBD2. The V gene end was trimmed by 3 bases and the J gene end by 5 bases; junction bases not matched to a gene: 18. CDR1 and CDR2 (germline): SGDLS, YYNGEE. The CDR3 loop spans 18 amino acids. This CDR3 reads CASSGGTGGPLLKETQYF. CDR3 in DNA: TGTGCCAGCAGCGGTGGGACGGGAGGGCCCTTGCTCAAGGAGACCCAGTACTTC.

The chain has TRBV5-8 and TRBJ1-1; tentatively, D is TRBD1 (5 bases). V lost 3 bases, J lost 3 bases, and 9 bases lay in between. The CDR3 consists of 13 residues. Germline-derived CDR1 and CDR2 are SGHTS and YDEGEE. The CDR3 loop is CASSSRGDTEAFF. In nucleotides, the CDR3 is TGTGCCAGCAGCTCCCGGGGGGACACTGAAGCTTTCTTT.

For the CDR3, the DNA is TGTGCCAGTAGTATAGTGAGAGGGGATACGCAGTATTTT. Amino acid sequence: CASSIVRGDTQYF. This chain uses TRBV19 with TRBJ2-3, with a tentative D call TRBD2 (5 bases). Trimming shortened V by 1 base and J by 6 bases, and 8 bases separated the two germline ends. CDR3 length: 13 residues. Germline assignment: CDR1 LNHDA and CDR2 SQIVND (reference sequence).

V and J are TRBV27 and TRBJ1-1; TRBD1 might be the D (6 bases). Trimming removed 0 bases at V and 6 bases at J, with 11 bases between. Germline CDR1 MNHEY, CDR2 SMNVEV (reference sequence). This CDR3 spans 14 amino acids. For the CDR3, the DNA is TGTGCCAGCAGTTTATCCCCCGGGGGCCCTGAAGCTTTCTTT. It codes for CASSLSPGGPEAFF.

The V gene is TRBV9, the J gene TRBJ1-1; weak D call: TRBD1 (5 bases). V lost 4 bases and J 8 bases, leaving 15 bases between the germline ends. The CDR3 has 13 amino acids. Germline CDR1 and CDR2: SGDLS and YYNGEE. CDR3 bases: TGTGCCAGCAGCATCCAGGGAATTTCCGAAGCTTTCTTT. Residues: CASSIQGISEAFF. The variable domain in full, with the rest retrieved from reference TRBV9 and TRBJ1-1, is DSGVTQTPKHLITATGQRVTLRCSPRSGDLSVYWYQQSLDQGLQFLIQYYNGEERAKGNILERFSAQQFPDLHSELNLSSLELGDSALYFCASSIQGISEAFFGQGTRLTVV.

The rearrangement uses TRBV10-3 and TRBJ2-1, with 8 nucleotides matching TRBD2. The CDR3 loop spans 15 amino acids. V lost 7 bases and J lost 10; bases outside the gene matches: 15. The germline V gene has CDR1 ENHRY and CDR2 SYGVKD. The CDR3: CAIMGGLAPQSEQFF. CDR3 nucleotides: TGTGCCATCATGGGCGGACTAGCCCCGCAAAGCGAGCAGTTCTTC.

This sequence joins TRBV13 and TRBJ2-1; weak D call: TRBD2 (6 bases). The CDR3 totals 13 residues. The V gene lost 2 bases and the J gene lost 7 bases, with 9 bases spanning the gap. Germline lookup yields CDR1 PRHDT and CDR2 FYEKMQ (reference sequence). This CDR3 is CASSLTSINEQFF. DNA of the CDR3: TGTGCCAGCAGCTTAACTAGCATAAATGAGCAGTTCTTC. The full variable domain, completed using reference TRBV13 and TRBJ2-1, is AAGVIQSPRHLIKEKRETATLKCYPIPRHDTVYWYQQGPGQDPQFLISFYEKMQSDKGSIPDRFSAQQFSDYHSELNMSSLELGDSALYFCASSLTSINEQFFGPGTRLTVL.

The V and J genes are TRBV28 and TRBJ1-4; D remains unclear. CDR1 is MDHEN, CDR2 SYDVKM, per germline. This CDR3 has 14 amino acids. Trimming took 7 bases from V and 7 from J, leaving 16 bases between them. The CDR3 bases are TGTGCCAGCACCATATCGGGAGTGGGTGAAAAACTGTTTTTT. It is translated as CASTISGVGEKLFF.

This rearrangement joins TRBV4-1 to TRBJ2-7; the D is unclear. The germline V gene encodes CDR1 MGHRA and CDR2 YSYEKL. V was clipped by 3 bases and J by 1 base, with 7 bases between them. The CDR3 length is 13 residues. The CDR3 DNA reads TGCGCCAGCAGCCATGAAATTTCCTACGAGCAGTACTTC. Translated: CASSHEISYEQYF.

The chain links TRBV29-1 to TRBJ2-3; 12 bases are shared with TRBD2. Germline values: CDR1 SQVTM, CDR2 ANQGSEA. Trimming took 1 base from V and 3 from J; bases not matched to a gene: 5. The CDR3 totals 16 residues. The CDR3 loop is CSVEGETSGSTDTQYF. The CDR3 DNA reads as TGCAGCGTTGAAGGAGAGACTAGCGGGAGTACAGATACGCAGTATTTT.

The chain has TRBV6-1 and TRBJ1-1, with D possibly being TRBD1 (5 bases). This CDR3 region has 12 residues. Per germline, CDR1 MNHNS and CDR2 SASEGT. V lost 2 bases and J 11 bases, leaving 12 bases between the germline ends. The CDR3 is CASSESGGTAFF. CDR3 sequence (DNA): TGTGCCAGCAGTGAATCGGGGGGGACGGCTTTCTTT.

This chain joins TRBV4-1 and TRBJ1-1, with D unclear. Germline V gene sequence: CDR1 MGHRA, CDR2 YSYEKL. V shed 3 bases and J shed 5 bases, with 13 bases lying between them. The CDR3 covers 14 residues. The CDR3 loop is CASSQVRRETEAFF. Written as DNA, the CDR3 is TGCGCCAGCAGCCAGGTCCGACGGGAGACTGAAGCTTTCTTT.

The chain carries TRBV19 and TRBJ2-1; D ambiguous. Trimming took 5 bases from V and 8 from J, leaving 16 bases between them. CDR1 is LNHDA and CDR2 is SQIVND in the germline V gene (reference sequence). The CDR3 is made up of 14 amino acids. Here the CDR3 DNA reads TGTGCCAGTAGTCTACCGGGTCACTCGCATGAGCAGTTCTTC. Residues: CASSLPGHSHEQFF.

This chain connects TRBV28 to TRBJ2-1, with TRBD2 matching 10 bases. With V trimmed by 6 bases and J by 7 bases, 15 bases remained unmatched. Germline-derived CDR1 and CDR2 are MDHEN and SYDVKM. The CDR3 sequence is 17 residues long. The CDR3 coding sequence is TGTGCCAGCAGCCTTGATTCGGGGCTAGCGGGAGTTAATGAGCAGTTCTTC. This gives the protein CASSLDSGLAGVNEQFF.